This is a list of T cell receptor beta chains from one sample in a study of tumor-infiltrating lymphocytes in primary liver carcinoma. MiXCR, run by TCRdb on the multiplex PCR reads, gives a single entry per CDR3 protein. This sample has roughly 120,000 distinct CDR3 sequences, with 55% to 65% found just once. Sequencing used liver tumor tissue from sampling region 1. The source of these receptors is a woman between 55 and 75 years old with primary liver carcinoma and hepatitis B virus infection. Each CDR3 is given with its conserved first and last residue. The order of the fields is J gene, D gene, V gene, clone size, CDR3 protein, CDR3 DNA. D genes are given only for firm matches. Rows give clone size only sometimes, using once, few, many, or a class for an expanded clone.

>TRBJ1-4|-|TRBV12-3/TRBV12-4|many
CASSLHTLNEKLFF
TGTGCCAGCAGTTTACACACCCTTAATGAAAAACTGTTTTTT
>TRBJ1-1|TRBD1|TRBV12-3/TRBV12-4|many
CASSLNGGGATEAFF
TGTGCCAGCAGTTTGAATGGAGGGGGCGCCACTGAAGCTTTCTTT
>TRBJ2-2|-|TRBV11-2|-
CASGWVGSFTGQLFF
TGTGCCAGCGGCTGGGTGGGGTCCTTCACCGGGCAACTGTTTTTT
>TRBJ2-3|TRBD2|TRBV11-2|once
CASSPGLADPYTLYF
TGTGCCAGCAGCCCTGGACTAGCGGACCCATATACGCTGTATTTT
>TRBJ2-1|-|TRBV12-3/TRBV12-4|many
CASVLRGRNEQFF
TGTGCCAGCGTCCTCCGCGGGCGGAATGAGCAGTTCTTC
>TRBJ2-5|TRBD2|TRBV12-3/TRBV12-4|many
CASSSTSGRAGETQYF
TGTGCCAGCAGTTCCACTAGCGGGAGGGCCGGGGAGACCCAGTACTTC
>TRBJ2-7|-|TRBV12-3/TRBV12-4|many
CATGRRGYEQYF
TGTGCCACGGGCCGGCGGGGCTACGAGCAGTACTTC
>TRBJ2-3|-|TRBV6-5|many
CASSYSPQNTQYF
TGTGCCAGCAGCTACAGTCCGCAGAATACGCAGTATTTT
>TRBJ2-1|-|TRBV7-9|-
CASSLFGMGDNERFF
TGTGCCAGCAGCTTATTCGGGATGGGCGACAATGAGCGGTTCTTC
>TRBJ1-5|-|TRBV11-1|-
CASIQGGFNQPRHF
TGCGCCAGCATCCAAGGGGGGTTCAATCAGCCCCGGCATTTT
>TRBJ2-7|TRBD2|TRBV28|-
CAGSFLLPAGGPYEQYF
TGTGCCGGCAGTTTCCTACTCCCAGCGGGAGGACCATACGAGCAGTACTTC
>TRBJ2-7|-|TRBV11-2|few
CASSLDASRGNEQYF
TGTGCCAGCAGTTTAGACGCCTCGAGGGGGAACGAGCAGTACTTC
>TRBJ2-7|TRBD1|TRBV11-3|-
CASSPETGGNYERYF
TGTGCCAGCAGCCCCGAGACAGGGGGCAACTACGAGCGGTATTTC
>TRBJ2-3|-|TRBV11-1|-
CASSLNWGSDTQYF
TGTGCCAGCAGCTTAAACTGGGGGTCAGACACGCAGTATTTT
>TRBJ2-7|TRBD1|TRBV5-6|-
CASSIDRGNYEQYF
TGCGCCAGTAGCATCGACAGGGGAAATTACGAGCAGTACTTC
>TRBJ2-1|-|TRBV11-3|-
CASREIDSEQFF
TGTGCCAGCAGGGAGATTGACAGTGAGCAGTTCTTC